The 17 T cell receptor beta chains below all came from one sample that was sequenced in a study of blood T cells in healthy people across ages. Primers used in a second PCR of roughly 7 to 12 cycles were a sample-barcoded 5' primer and a J-beta primer mix. TCRdb reprocessed the 5' RACE reads with MiXCR, giving one entry per CDR3 protein. The sample lists over a million distinct CDR3 sequences, less than 45% occurring once. Sequenced sample: blood. These TCRs come from a woman between 18 and 30 years old in good health.

This clonotype showed up just a few times. The chain employs TRBV7-2 and TRBJ2-1; no clear D. This CDR3 has 14 residues. CDR1 and CDR2 (germline): SGHTA, FQGNSA. The ends were cut back, 3 bases at V and 3 bases at J, with 9 bases in the middle. The CDR3 here is CASSFGGVYNEQFF. CDR3 nucleotide sequence: TGTGCCAGCAGCTTCGGCGGAGTCTACAATGAGCAGTTCTTC. The whole variable domain, remainder taken from reference TRBV7-2 and TRBJ2-1, is GAGVSQSPSNKVTEKGKDVELRCDPISGHTALYWYRQSLGQGLEFLIYFQGNSAPDKSGLPSDRFSAERTGGSVSTLTIQRTQQEDSAVYLCASSFGGVYNEQFFGPGTRLTVL.

This clonotype occurred a few times. The V call is TRBV6-5, the J call TRBJ1-2; D is ambiguous. V gave up 2 bases and J gave up 2 bases, with 9 bases separating them. This CDR3 contains 14 residues. Germline V gives CDR1 MNHEY, CDR2 SVGAGI. The CDR3 reads CASSYDGTNYGYTF. Written as DNA, the CDR3 is TGTGCCAGCAGTTACGACGGCACCAACTATGGCTACACCTTC.

In this sample, this clonotype turned up many times. The chain is built from TRBV7-2 and TRBJ2-1; D call uncertain. CDR1 and CDR2 from the germline V gene are SGHTA and FQGNSA. The CDR3 loop spans 13 amino acids. The germline V and J ends were trimmed by 1 base and 4 bases, with 5 bases remaining between them. The CDR3 is CASSLELYNEQFF. The CDR3 nucleotides are TGTGCCAGCAGCTTAGAACTTTACAATGAGCAGTTCTTC.

The chain has TRBV12-3 or TRBV12-4 and TRBJ2-3; D is undetermined. The CDR3 extends over 13 amino acids. The ends were cut back, 3 bases at V and 7 bases at J, with 11 bases in the middle. CDR3 amino acids: CASSFNSPNTQYF. CDR3 nucleotide sequence: TGTGCCAGCAGTTTTAATAGCCCCAATACGCAGTATTTT.

This chain connects TRBV6-4 to TRBJ2-7; TRBD1 aligns across 9 bases. V trimming: 10 bases; J trimming: 7 bases; junction bases outside the gene matches: 17. CDR1 and CDR2 (germline): MRHNA, SNTAGT. The CDR3 sequence is 15 residues long. CDR3 amino acids: CATSPAGTGFHEQYF. CDR3 nucleotide sequence: TGTGCCACTTCACCAGCCGGGACAGGGTTCCATGAGCAGTACTTC.

This chain joins TRBV20-1 and TRBJ2-1, with 11 bases that match TRBD1. The V and J ends lost 3 bases and 5 bases, in that order; junction bases with no gene match: 6. Germline V gene sequence: CDR1 DFQATT, CDR2 SNEGSKA (reference sequence). The CDR3 runs 15 residues. DNA of the CDR3: TGCAGTGCTAGGGACAGGGGGCATGTTGACAATGAGCAGTTCTTC. Translation gives CSARDRGHVDNEQFF.

In its sample, this clonotype was seen many times. The genes are TRBV4-1 and TRBJ1-2; unclear D gene. The germline V gene encodes CDR1 MGHRA and CDR2 YSYEKL. The CDR3 consists of 15 residues. With 1 base removed from V and 5 bases from J, the gap between germline ends came to 14 bases. The CDR3 loop is CASSQANGLIYGYTF. The CDR3, as DNA: TGCGCCAGCAGCCAAGCCAACGGCCTAATTTATGGCTACACCTTC.

This sequence joins TRBV2 and TRBJ2-5; D is ambiguous. The CDR3 is made up of 15 amino acids. With 2 bases removed from V and 11 bases from J, the gap between germline ends came to 21 bases. Germline CDR1 SNHLY, CDR2 FYNNEI. DNA of the CDR3: TGTGCCAGCAGTGAACCGGGTTTGAACGACAATGAGCAGTACTTC. This gives the protein CASSEPGLNDNEQYF.

This clonotype was observed once. This sequence joins TRBV12-3 or TRBV12-4 and TRBJ2-1; D unresolved. Trimming removed 5 bases from V and 3 bases from J, with 11 bases in between. The length of the CDR3 is 14 residues. CDR3 amino acids: CASSVLGVYNEQFF. The CDR3 nucleotides are TGTGCCAGCAGTGTTCTAGGAGTCTACAATGAGCAGTTCTTC.

The rearrangement links TRBV10-3 to TRBJ2-5; D not resolved. CDR3 size: 11 residues. Germline V gene lookup returns CDR1 ENHRY and CDR2 SYGVKD. The CDR3 nucleotides are TGTGTCAGCGCAAACCAAGAGACCCAGTACTTC. Translation: CVSANQETQYF.

In its sample, this clonotype was seen once. The chain joins TRBV10-3 to TRBJ2-1; 9 bases fit TRBD1. The assigned J gene may be wrong: the sequence end matches TRBJ2-7 better. The CDR3 is 15 amino acids. Germline CDR1 ENHRY, CDR2 SYGVKD. This chain's CDR3 is CAISAGTGPFDEQYF. Here the CDR3 DNA reads TGTGCCATCAGTGCTGGGACAGGGCCTTTCGATGAGCAGTACTTC.

V gene TRBV10-2 combines with J gene TRBJ1-5, with D unresolved. CDR3 length equals 13 residues. Germline values: CDR1 WSHSY, CDR2 SAAADI. V gave up 6 bases and J gave up 6 bases, with 12 bases separating them. The CDR3 nucleotides read TGCGCCAGCAGGAGAGATAAGGTTCAGCCCCAGCATTTT. Its translation is CASRRDKVQPQHF.

This sequence joins TRBV7-2 and TRBJ2-5; D may correspond to TRBD1 or TRBD2 (6 bases each). The CDR3 is made up of 15 amino acids. Germline V gene data show CDR1 as SGHTA and CDR2 as FQGNSA. V was pared by 5 bases and J by 4 bases, with 17 bases between. The DNA for the CDR3 is TGTGCCAGCAGCACGAGAGGAGGGGGGCGAGAGACCCAGTACTTC. Its protein product is CASSTRGGGRETQYF.

This clonotype has only a few counts. J is TRBJ2-1 and V is TRBV2; D is tentatively TRBD1 or TRBD2 (7 bases each). Trimming pared 1 base from V and 4 bases from J, leaving 14 bases between. The CDR3 is made up of 16 amino acids. Germline CDR1 reads SNHLY; CDR2 reads FYNNEI. For the CDR3, the DNA is TGTGCCAGCAGTGAAGTTCAGGGGGGGCTATACAATGAGCAGTTCTTC. Translating it yields CASSEVQGGLYNEQFF.

The chain links TRBV9 to TRBJ1-6; D remains unclear. The CDR3 is 14 amino acids. V lost 2 bases to trimming and J lost 7 bases, with 10 bases between them. CDR1 and CDR2 (germline): SGDLS, YYNGEE. The CDR3 DNA follows: TGTGCCAGCAGCGTTGGACTGATGAATTCACCCCTCCACTTT. Encoded protein: CASSVGLMNSPLHF.

The chain combines TRBV5-5 with TRBJ1-2, with unresolved D. In germline, CDR1 is SGHKS, CDR2 YYEKEE (reference sequence). The ends were cut back, 4 bases at V and 3 bases at J, with 13 bases in the middle. This CDR3 comprises 14 residues. CDR3 in amino acids: CASSPSAGDYGYTF. CDR3 nucleotide sequence: TGTGCCAGCAGCCCCTCCGCAGGCGACTATGGCTACACCTTC.

The chain joins TRBV6-2 or TRBV6-3 to TRBJ2-4, with D unresolved. The J call may be in error: the DNA end matches TRBJ2-7 better. This CDR3 spans 11 amino acids. Germline V CDR1 and CDR2: MNHEY, SVGEGT. The DNA of the CDR3 is TGTGCCACTCAGAACGCCTACGAGCAGTACTTC. This gives the protein CATQNAYEQYF.